This T cell receptor (beta chain) emerged from a study of T cell responses to AZD1222 COVID-19 vaccine. Study as a whole: Second-dose intervals near 4 or 12 weeks were combined.

Germline CDR1 and CDR2: LNHDA and SQIVND (reference sequence). The length of the CDR3 is 15 residues. Trimming removed 7 bases at V and 0 bases at J, with 15 bases between. TCRdb's table, derived via immunoSEQ multiplex PCR, lists solely in-frame clones and lacks some. This table has roughly 91,000 clones, around nine tenths appearing once. The V call is TRBV19, the J call TRBJ1-2, with a possible D match to TRBD1 (5 bases). The source was peripheral blood, collected on day 0 of AZD1222 vaccination. The receptor was isolated from an adult in good health. CDR3 amino acids: CASTTAQGANYGYTF. Written as DNA, the CDR3 is TGTGCCAGTACCACCGCTCAGGGCGCTAACTATGGCTACACCTTC.